Presented here are 7 T cell receptor beta chains from one specimen sequenced in a study of human T cells and chemical hapten exposure (dated by TCRdb to the early 2020s). The protocol used for the library was RACE. Sequencing relied on a NextSeq 500. The raw public reads went through TCRdb reprocessing: fastp at Q25, MiXCR clone calling, in-frame beta chains kept. Identical CDR3 proteins give one entry, which carries the most common genes and DNA. In this sample the table shows about 120,000 distinct CDR3 sequences, roughly 13% of which occur a single time. Of the sample, about 0.85% is held by the ten largest clones. The meaning of the sample's time point label: patch test 1, 2 weeks after DPC sensitization. The treatment or condition label, read with the paper, signifies: therapeutic diphenylcyclopropenone sensitization with weekly scalp DPC. The material was whole blood, obtained in connection with sensitization to the hapten diphenylcyclopropenone (DPC). The receptor source for this set is a man aged 18 to 29 with alopecia areata. Some clones in this sample may be carry-over from other donors' samples.

The sample holds a few counts of this clonotype. The V call is TRBV11-2, the J call TRBJ1-1, with D hard to call. This CDR3 region has 14 residues. Trimming pared 8 bases from V and 3 bases from J, leaving 16 bases between. The germline V gene encodes CDR1 SGHAT and CDR2 FQNNGV. In DNA, the CDR3 is TGTGCCAGCGCACGTCCCGGGGTTGACACTGAAGCTTTCTTT. It translates to CASARPGVDTEAFF.

The chain combines TRBV27 with TRBJ1-2; D call uncertain. The V gene lost 1 base and the J gene lost 2 bases, with 5 bases spanning the gap. The germline CDR1 and CDR2 sequences are MNHEY and SMNVEV (reference sequence). The CDR3 runs to 13 residues. CDR3: CASSLFQNYGYTF. Here the CDR3 DNA reads TGTGCCAGCAGTTTATTTCAGAACTATGGCTACACCTTC.

This clonotype was seen a handful of times. The chain carries TRBV29-1 and TRBJ2-3, with D hard to call. This CDR3 has 11 residues. Germline V gives CDR1 SQVTM, CDR2 ANQGSEA. CDR3 region: CSAVGTDTQYF. The CDR3 DNA follows: TGCAGTGCCGTAGGCACAGATACGCAGTATTTT.

The V call is TRBV7-3, the J call TRBJ2-1; D unclear. V lost 5 bases, J lost 6 bases, and 8 bases lay in between. CDR1 is SGHTA and CDR2 is FQGTGA in the germline V gene. This CDR3 has 12 residues. CDR3 region: CASSASGNEQFF. The CDR3 nucleotides read TGTGCCAGCAGCGCATCGGGCAATGAGCAGTTCTTC. Using reference TRBV7-3 and TRBJ2-1 for the parts outside the CDR3, the full variable domain is GAGVSQTPSNKVTEKGKYVELRCDPISGHTALYWYRQSLGQGPEFLIYFQGTGAADDSGLPNDRFFAVRPEGSVSTLKIQRTERGDSAVYLCASSASGNEQFFGPGTRLTVL.

The chain links TRBV27 to TRBJ2-1; TRBD2 matches 12 bases. The V gene's germline CDR1 is MNHEY and CDR2 SMNVEV (reference sequence). After removal of 3 bases from V and 4 bases from J, the junction contained 7 bases not matched to a gene. CDR3 size: 17 residues. CDR3 in DNA: TGTGCCAGCAGTTTTTGGCTAGCGGGGGGGAATTACAATGAGCAGTTCTTC. Protein: CASSFWLAGGNYNEQFF.

This clonotype has only a few counts. The DNA for the CDR3 is TGTGCCAGCAGCTTATGGACAGGGTTGGCCGGGGAGCTGTTTTTT. This translates into CASSLWTGLAGELFF. The genes are TRBV11-2 and TRBJ2-2, with 8 bases that match TRBD1. J gave up 6 bases and V 2 bases, and 5 bases lay outside the gene matches. CDR3 size: 15 residues. The germline V gene encodes CDR1 SGHAT and CDR2 FQNNGV.

CDR3 loop: CASSTGPQETQYF. CDR3 DNA sequence: TGTGCCAGTAGTACGGGTCCTCAAGAGACCCAGTACTTC. This sequence joins TRBV19 and TRBJ2-5; no reliable D call. Trimming stripped 4 bases from V and 2 bases from J, with 8 bases between. Germline V CDR1 and CDR2: LNHDA, SQIVND (reference sequence). CDR3 size: 13 residues.